These 16 T cell receptor beta chains originate from one sample sequenced in a study of blood T cell repertoires in COVID-19 (dated by TCRdb to 2019 to 2021). The library was obtained by the immunoSEQ multiplex PCR assay. The immuneACCESS repertoire file appears here via TCRdb, limited to in-frame rearrangements. These files lack a portion of the clones; in checked studies, under half of the deficit traces to unresolved V genes, and the cause of the others is not known. In all, the sample holds 45,000 to 65,000 clones, and approximately 85% of those were seen once. Under 30% of the sample is in the top ten clones. The sequenced material came from peripheral blood. Source of these receptors: a woman older than 75 with COVID-19, enrolled during active disease.

The sample holds one count of this clone. The chain joins TRBV6-5 to TRBJ1-1, with 9 bases identical to TRBD1. The CDR3 is made up of 14 amino acids. Germline assignment: CDR1 MNHEY and CDR2 SVGAGI. The V and J ends lost 6 bases and 8 bases, in that order; junction bases with no gene match: 10. CDR3 residues: CASRTMGTGPEAFF. Written as DNA, the CDR3 is TGTGCCAGCAGGACAATGGGGACAGGGCCGGAAGCTTTCTTT.

The J gene is TRBJ1-1, the V gene TRBV19; a possible D gene is TRBD1 (6 bases). Germline-derived CDR1 and CDR2 are LNHDA and SQIVND (reference sequence). The germline V and J ends were trimmed by 8 bases and 8 bases, with 15 bases remaining between them. The CDR3 runs 12 residues. CDR3: CASRGPTGEAFF. The CDR3 coding sequence is TGTGCCAGTCGAGGGCCTACAGGGGAAGCTTTCTTT.

This chain joins TRBV7-8 and TRBJ2-7; 13 bases fit TRBD2. This CDR3 spans 15 amino acids. V lost 5 bases, J lost 3 bases, and 4 bases stayed unmatched. Germline lookup yields CDR1 SGHVS and CDR2 FQNEAQ. For the CDR3, the DNA is TGTGCCAGCAGCCCTCGGACTAGCGGGAGCTACGAGCAGTACTTC. Translated, it gives CASSPRTSGSYEQYF.

V gene TRBV6-6 combines with J gene TRBJ1-1, with a tentative D call TRBD1 (6 bases). The CDR3 is 14 residues long. CDR1 MNHNY and CDR2 SVGAGI come from the germline V gene (reference sequence). V was trimmed by 10 bases and J by 1 base, leaving 16 bases between them. CDR3 region: CAIQGILGNTEAFF. The CDR3 DNA sequence: TGTGCCATTCAGGGGATCTTAGGGAACACTGAAGCTTTCTTT.

The chain combines TRBV9 with TRBJ2-5; TRBD2 is a possible D gene (5 bases). The CDR3 is 12 amino acids. Trimming removed 3 bases at V and 5 bases at J, with 8 bases between. Germline CDR1 reads SGDLS; CDR2 reads YYNGEE. The CDR3 region has the DNA TGTGCCAGCAGCGGGAGGCAGGAGACCCAGTACTTC. This translates into CASSGRQETQYF.

The chain has TRBV14 and TRBJ1-1; maybe TRBD1 (6 bases). Trimming left V 4 bases short and J 4 bases short, with 13 bases between. Per the germline V gene, CDR1 is SGHDN and CDR2 is FVKESK. The CDR3 spans 14 residues. The CDR3 reads CASSPPNRATEAFF. As DNA, the CDR3 is TGTGCCAGCAGCCCGCCAAACAGGGCCACTGAAGCTTTCTTT.

The CDR3 spells CASSLVTTYEQYF. The DNA for the CDR3 is TGTGCCAGCAGCTTAGTGACAACCTACGAGCAGTACTTC. The genes are TRBV7-2 and TRBJ2-7, with D hard to call. The V and J ends lost 1 base and 2 bases respectively, with 6 bases between them. The germline CDR1 and CDR2 sequences are SGHTA and FQGNSA. The CDR3 has 13 amino acids.

V usage is TRBV5-4 and J usage is TRBJ1-5; D unclear. This CDR3 region has 15 residues. The V gene lost 0 bases and the J gene lost 0 bases, with 7 bases spanning the gap. The germline gives CDR1 SGHNT, CDR2 YYREEE (reference sequence). CDR3 coding DNA: TGTGCCAGCAGCTTGGGCGGGAATAGCAATCAGCCCCAGCATTTT. Protein: CASSLGGNSNQPQHF.

The V and J genes are TRBV7-2 and TRBJ2-1, with TRBD1 matching over 9 bases. Germline V CDR1 and CDR2: SGHTA, FQGNSA. V shed 5 bases and J 3 bases; nucleotides not matched to a gene: 8. The CDR3 length is 16 residues. The CDR3 loop reads CASSPRGTGIYNEQFF. The CDR3 nucleotides are TGTGCCAGCAGCCCAAGGGGGACAGGGATCTACAATGAGCAGTTCTTC.

This clone was observed once. The chain joins TRBV6-2 or TRBV6-3 to TRBJ1-2, with D perhaps matching TRBD1 (6 bases). Germline loops: CDR1 MNHEY, CDR2 SVGEGT. This CDR3 has 13 amino acids. Between the trimmed V and J ends, which lost 5 bases and 4 bases, there was a span of 11 bases. The CDR3 is CASSPTGRYGYTF. The DNA of the CDR3 is TGTGCCAGCAGTCCGACAGGCCGCTATGGCTACACCTTC.

The chain carries TRBV6-6 and TRBJ2-1, with D unclear. The CDR3 is 12 amino acids. V was trimmed by 6 bases and J by 5 bases, leaving 8 bases between them. Germline CDR1 is MNHNY and CDR2 is SVGAGI (reference sequence). The DNA of the CDR3 is TGTGCCAGCAGCCCGTATCACAATGAGCAGTTCTTC. Protein sequence: CASSPYHNEQFF.

V usage is TRBV2 and J usage is TRBJ2-7; tentatively, D is TRBD1 (5 bases). This CDR3 contains 13 residues. From germline, CDR1 is SNHLY and CDR2 FYNNEI. The ends were cut back, 0 bases at V and 12 bases at J, with 15 bases in the middle. The CDR3 is CASSEAPGSPRYF. The CDR3 DNA reads as TGTGCCAGCAGTGAAGCGCCAGGGTCCCCTCGGTACTTC.

This chain links TRBV5-1 with TRBJ1-4; no clear D. Germline assignment: CDR1 SGHRS and CDR2 YFSETQ. The V gene lost 4 bases and the J gene lost 2 bases, with 9 bases spanning the gap. This CDR3 region has 14 residues. The CDR3 DNA follows: TGCGCCAGCAGCCCCTCGGGGACTAATGAAAAACTGTTTTTT. Encoded protein: CASSPSGTNEKLFF.

The chain combines TRBV28 with TRBJ2-2, with D tentatively TRBD2 (6 bases). Trimming stripped 4 bases from V and 1 base from J, with 13 bases between. The CDR3 is 16 amino acids. CDR1 MDHEN and CDR2 SYDVKM come from the germline V gene. The CDR3 DNA reads as TGTGCCAGCAGTTCCACCGGGACTGTGAACACCGGGGAGCTGTTTTTT. Residues: CASSSTGTVNTGELFF.

This chain joins TRBV19 and TRBJ1-1; 7 bases map to TRBD1. Per the germline V gene, CDR1 is LNHDA and CDR2 is SQIVND (reference sequence). The CDR3 length is 15 residues. J was trimmed by 5 bases and V by 5 bases; bases with no gene match: 11. The CDR3 protein is CASSPRQGERTEAFF. The CDR3 DNA is TGTGCCAGTAGTCCTAGACAGGGTGAGCGAACTGAAGCTTTCTTT.

The rearrangement links TRBV3-1 (or the pseudogene TRBV3-2) to TRBJ1-2; TRBD1 matches 7 bases. The germline gives CDR1 LGHDT, CDR2 YNNKEL (reference sequence). The trim removed 0 bases at V and 4 bases at J, leaving 5 bases unmatched. The CDR3 sequence is 15 residues long. The CDR3 is CASSQERGLGYGYTF. CDR3 DNA: TGTGCCAGCAGCCAAGAGAGGGGGCTCGGCTATGGCTACACCTTC.